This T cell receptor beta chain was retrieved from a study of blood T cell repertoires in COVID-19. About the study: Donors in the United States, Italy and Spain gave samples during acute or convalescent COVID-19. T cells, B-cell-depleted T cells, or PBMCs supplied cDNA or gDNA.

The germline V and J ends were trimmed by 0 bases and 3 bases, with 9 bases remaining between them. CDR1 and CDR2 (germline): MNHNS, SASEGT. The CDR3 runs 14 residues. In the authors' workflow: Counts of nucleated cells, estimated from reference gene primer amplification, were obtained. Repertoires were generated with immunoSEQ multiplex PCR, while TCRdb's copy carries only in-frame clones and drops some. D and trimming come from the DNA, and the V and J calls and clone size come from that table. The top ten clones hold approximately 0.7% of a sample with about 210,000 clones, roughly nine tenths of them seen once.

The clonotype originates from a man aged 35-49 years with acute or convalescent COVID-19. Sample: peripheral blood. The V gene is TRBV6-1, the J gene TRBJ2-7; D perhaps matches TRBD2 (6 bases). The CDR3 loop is CASSEAGGVYEQYF. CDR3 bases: TGTGCCAGCAGTGAAGCGGGGGGTGTCTACGAGCAGTACTTC.